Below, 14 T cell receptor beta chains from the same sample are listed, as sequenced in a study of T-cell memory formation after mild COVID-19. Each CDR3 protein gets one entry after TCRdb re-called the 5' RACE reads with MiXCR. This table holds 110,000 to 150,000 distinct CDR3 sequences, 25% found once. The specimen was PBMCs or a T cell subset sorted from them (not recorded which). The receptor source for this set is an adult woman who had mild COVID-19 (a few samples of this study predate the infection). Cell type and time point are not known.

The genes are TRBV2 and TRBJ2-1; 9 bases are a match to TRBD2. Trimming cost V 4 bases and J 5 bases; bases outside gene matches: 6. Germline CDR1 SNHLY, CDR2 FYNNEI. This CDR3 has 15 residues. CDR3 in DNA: TGTGCCAGCAGTGGGGCGATAGCGGGGGACAATGAGCAGTTCTTC. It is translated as CASSGAIAGDNEQFF.

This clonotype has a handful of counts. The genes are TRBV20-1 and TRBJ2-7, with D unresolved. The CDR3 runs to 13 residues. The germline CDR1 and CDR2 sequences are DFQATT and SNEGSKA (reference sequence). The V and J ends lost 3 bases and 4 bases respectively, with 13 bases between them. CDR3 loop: CSARWPERYEQYF. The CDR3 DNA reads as TGCAGTGCTAGGTGGCCGGAACGGTACGAGCAGTACTTC.

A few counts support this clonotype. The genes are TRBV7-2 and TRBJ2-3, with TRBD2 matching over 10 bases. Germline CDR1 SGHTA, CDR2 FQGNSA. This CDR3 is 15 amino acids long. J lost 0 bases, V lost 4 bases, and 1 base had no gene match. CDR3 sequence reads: CASSWTSGSTDTQYF. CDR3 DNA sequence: TGTGCCAGCAGCTGGACTAGCGGTAGCACAGATACGCAGTATTTT.

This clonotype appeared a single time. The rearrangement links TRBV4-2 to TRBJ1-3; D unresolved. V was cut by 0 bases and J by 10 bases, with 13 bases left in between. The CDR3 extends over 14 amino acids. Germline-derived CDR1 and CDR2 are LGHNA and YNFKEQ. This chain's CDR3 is CASSQEKVRRTIYF. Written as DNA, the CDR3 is TGTGCCAGCAGCCAAGAGAAGGTGCGGAGGACCATATATTTT.

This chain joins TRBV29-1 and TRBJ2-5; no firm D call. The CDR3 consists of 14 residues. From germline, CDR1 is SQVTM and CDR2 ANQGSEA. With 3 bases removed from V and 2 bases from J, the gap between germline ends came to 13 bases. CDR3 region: CSVEVYSGQETQYF. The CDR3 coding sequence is TGCAGCGTTGAGGTCTACAGTGGACAAGAGACCCAGTACTTC.

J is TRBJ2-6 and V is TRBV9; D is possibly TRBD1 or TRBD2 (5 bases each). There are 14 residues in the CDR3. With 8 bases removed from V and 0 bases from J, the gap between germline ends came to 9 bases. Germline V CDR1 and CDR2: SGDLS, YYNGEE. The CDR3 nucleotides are TGTGCCAGTGGGACCCACTCTGGGGCCAACGTCCTGACTTTC. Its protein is CASGTHSGANVLTF.

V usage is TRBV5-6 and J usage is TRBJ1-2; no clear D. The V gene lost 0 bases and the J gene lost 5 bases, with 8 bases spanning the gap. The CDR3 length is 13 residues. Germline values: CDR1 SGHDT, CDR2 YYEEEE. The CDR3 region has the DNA TGTGCCAGCAGCTTGGAGGAGAGATATGGCTACACCTTC. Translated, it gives CASSLEERYGYTF. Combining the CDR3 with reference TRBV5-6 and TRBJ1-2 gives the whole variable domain DAGVTQSPTHLIKTRGQQVTLRCSPKSGHDTVSWYQQALGQGPQFIFQYYEEEERQRGNFPDRFSGHQFPNYSSELNVNALLLGDSALYLCASSLEERYGYTFGSGTRLTVV.

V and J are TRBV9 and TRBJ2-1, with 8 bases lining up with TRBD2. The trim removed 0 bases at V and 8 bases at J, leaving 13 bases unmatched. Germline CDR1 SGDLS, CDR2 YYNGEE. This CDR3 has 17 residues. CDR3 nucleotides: TGTGCCAGCAGCGTAGGGGGACTAGGAGGTTCGGGTGATGAGCAGTTCTTC. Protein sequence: CASSVGGLGGSGDEQFF.

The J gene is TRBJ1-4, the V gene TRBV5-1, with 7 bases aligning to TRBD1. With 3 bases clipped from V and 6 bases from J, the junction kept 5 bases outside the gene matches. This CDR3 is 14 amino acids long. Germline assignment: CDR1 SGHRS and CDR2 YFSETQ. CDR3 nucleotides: TGCGCCAGCAGCTACGGGACAGATGATGAAAAACTGTTTTTT. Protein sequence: CASSYGTDDEKLFF.

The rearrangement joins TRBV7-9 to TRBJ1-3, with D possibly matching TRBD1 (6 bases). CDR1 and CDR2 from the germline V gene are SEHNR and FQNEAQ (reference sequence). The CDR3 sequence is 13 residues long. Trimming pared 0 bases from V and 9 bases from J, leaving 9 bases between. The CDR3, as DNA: TGTGCCAGCAGCTTAGCCGGGGACACCACCATATATTTT. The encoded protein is CASSLAGDTTIYF.

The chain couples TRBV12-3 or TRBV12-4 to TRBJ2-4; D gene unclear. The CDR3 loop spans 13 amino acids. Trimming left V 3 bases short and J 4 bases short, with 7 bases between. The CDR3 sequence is CASSFVKKNIQYF. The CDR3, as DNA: TGTGCCAGCAGTTTTGTTAAAAAAAACATTCAGTACTTC.

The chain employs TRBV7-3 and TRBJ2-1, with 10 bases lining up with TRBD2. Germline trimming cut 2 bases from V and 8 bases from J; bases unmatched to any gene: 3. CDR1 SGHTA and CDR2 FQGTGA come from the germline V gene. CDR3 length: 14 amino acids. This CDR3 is CASSLSLAGDEQFF. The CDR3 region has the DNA TGTGCCAGCAGCTTATCGCTAGCGGGAGATGAGCAGTTCTTC. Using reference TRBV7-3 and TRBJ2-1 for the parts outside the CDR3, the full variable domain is GAGVSQTPSNKVTEKGKYVELRCDPISGHTALYWYRQSLGQGPEFLIYFQGTGAADDSGLPNDRFFAVRPEGSVSTLKIQRTERGDSAVYLCASSLSLAGDEQFFGPGTRLTVL.

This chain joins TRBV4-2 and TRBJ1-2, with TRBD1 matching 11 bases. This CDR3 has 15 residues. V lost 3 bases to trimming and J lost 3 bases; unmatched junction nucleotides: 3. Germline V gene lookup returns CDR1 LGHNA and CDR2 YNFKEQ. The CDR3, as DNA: TGTGCCAGCAGCCATCGGACAGGGGGCGACTATGGCTACACCTTC. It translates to CASSHRTGGDYGYTF.

The CDR3 here is CSVEPGQEQFF. The CDR3 DNA reads TGCAGCGTAGAACCGGGACAAGAGCAGTTCTTC. The chain carries TRBV29-1 and TRBJ2-1, with D maybe TRBD1 (6 bases). The V end was cut by 6 bases, the J end by 10 bases, with 13 bases between. The germline CDR1 and CDR2 sequences are SQVTM and ANQGSEA. The CDR3 loop spans 11 amino acids.